The TCR beta chain under discussion was sequenced for a study of graft-versus-host responses after intestinal transplantation. On the study more broadly: Recipients obtained multivisceral, liver-intestinal, or isolated intestinal transplants. Study-wide points: Some patients had graft-donor T cell macrochimerism. In their allografts, the ratios of graft-versus-host to host-versus-graft T cell clones were high. GvH clones appeared in recipient marrow, some first in ileum or blood.

Using immunoSEQ multiplex PCR, the repertoire was profiled, and TCRdb retains in-frame clones only, with some absent. This table has approximately 77,000 clones, 85% to 90% appearing once. Trimming pared 7 bases from V and 3 bases from J, leaving 7 bases between. The CDR3 has 13 residues. CDR1 SNHLY and CDR2 FYNNEI come from the germline V gene. On this clone: Antigen unknown.

The sequencing here drew on unstimulated CD4+ T cells sorted from spleen or lymph node cells, taken before intestinal transplant. V is TRBV2 and J is TRBJ1-6; D unresolved. The receptor comes from a human donor who received an intestinal transplant. The chain's CDR3 is CASTRGYNSPLHF. CDR3 nucleotides: TGTGCCAGCACCCGGGGCTATAATTCACCCCTCCACTTT.